This entry features one T cell receptor (beta chain) sequence. This record comes from a study of blood T cell repertoires in COVID-19. For the study at large: Acute and convalescent COVID-19 specimens originated in the United States, Italy and Spain. The analysed material was cDNA or gDNA that came from T cells, B-cell-depleted T cells, or PBMCs.

The CDR3 consists of 13 residues. V was pared by 5 bases and J by 2 bases, with 9 bases between. CDR1 is SGHNT and CDR2 is YENEEA in the germline V gene. Per the original data handling: Amplifying reference gene primers gave estimates of nucleated cell counts. Some clones are missing from TCRdb's copy, which holds only in-frame ones; the method was immunoSEQ multiplex PCR. D and trimming come from the DNA, and the V and J calls and clone size come from that table. This table holds around 160,000 clones, 80% to 90% found once. This clonotype was obtained from a woman of 80 years or more with acute or convalescent COVID-19. The sequencing input was peripheral blood. V usage is TRBV11-3 and J usage is TRBJ2-5, with D possibly being TRBD2 (6 bases). The DNA for the CDR3 is TGTGCCAGCAGCCCGGGGGTACAAGAGACCCAGTACTTC. Translation: CASSPGVQETQYF.